A single sample is the source of the 22 T cell receptor beta chains below, sequenced in a study of cytomegalovirus exposure and HLA in healthy donors. The PCR ran on 60 Vbeta and 13 Jbeta primers. The assay was immunoSEQ multiplex PCR, and TCRdb's table has in-frame clones only and misses some. The sample holds under 90,000 clones, roughly 76% seen once. The sample was PBMCs. The receptor set was obtained from a woman aged 40 to 49 in good health and CMV-seronegative.

The J gene is TRBJ2-5, the V gene TRBV18; D may be TRBD2 (5 bases). Trimming took 0 bases from V and 10 from J, leaving 21 bases between them. The CDR3 loop spans 16 amino acids. Germline V lookup: CDR1 KGHSH, CDR2 LQKENI. CDR3 sequence: CASSPPGVTRVVDQYF. CDR3 DNA: TGTGCCAGCTCACCACCGGGAGTTACCCGGGTTGTGGACCAGTACTTC.

The sample holds a few counts of this clone. The chain joins TRBV21-1 to TRBJ1-2; the D call TRBD1 from the table was never checked on the DNA. TRBV21-1 is a recognized pseudogene. The length of the CDR3 is 11 residues. CDR3 loop: CASSKDRGYTF. DNA of the CDR3: TGTGCCAGCAGCAAAGACAGGGGCTACACCTTC.

This chain joins TRBV5-1 and TRBJ2-2; 7 nucleotides agree with TRBD1. Germline CDR1 and CDR2: SGHRS and YFSETQ. The CDR3 is made up of 17 amino acids. With V trimmed by 2 bases and J by 6 bases, 13 bases remained unmatched. Here the CDR3 reads CASSFSTGTERAGELFF. The CDR3, as DNA: TGCGCCAGCAGCTTCTCGACCGGGACAGAGAGGGCCGGGGAGCTGTTTTTT.

This clone was counted once. The gene calls are TRBV5-1 and TRBJ1-6; TRBD1 is a possible D gene (5 bases). The CDR3 spans 15 residues. Germline V gene lookup returns CDR1 SGHRS and CDR2 YFSETQ. The V end lost 4 bases, the J end lost 6 bases, and 14 bases lay between the germline ends. The DNA of the CDR3 is TGCGCCAGCAGCAACGCAGGGCAGATTAATTCACCCCTCCACTTT. Translation gives CASSNAGQINSPLHF.

The chain couples TRBV2 to TRBJ2-3; 8 bases agree with TRBD2. The germline gives CDR1 SNHLY, CDR2 FYNNEI. The CDR3 runs to 15 residues. V lost 6 bases, J lost 5 bases, and 10 bases stayed unmatched. The chain's CDR3 is CASRAGTRWGDTQYF. In nucleotides, the CDR3 is TGTGCCAGCAGGGCCGGGACTAGGTGGGGAGATACGCAGTATTTT. The full variable domain, completed using reference TRBV2 and TRBJ2-3, is EPEVTQTPSHQVTQMGQEVILRCVPISNHLYFYWYRQILGQKVEFLVSFYNNEISEKSEIFDDQFSVERPDGSNFTLKIRSTKLEDSAMYFCASRAGTRWGDTQYFGPGTRLTVL.

There are a few counts of this clone. The V and J genes are TRBV5-4 and TRBJ1-2; D gene unclear. Germline CDR1 is SGHNT and CDR2 is YYREEE (reference sequence). This CDR3 has 14 amino acids. Between the trimmed V and J ends, which lost 4 bases and 1 base, there was a span of 11 bases. The CDR3 nucleotides are TGTGCCAGCAGCCCGCGGGGAGGTAACTATGGCTACACCTTC. It yields the protein CASSPRGGNYGYTF. Combining the CDR3 with reference TRBV5-4 and TRBJ1-2 gives the whole variable domain ETGVTQSPTHLIKTRGQQVTLRCSSQSGHNTVSWYQQALGQGPQFIFQYYREEENGRGNFPPRFSGLQFPNYSSELNVNALELDDSALYLCASSPRGGNYGYTFGSGTRLTVV.

V gene TRBV19 combines with J gene TRBJ2-1; no clear D gene. Germline CDR1 LNHDA, CDR2 SQIVND (reference sequence). CDR3 length: 14 residues. V was trimmed by 6 bases and J by 2 bases, leaving 11 bases between them. The CDR3 loop reads CASSLRPAYNEQFF. CDR3 coding DNA: TGTGCCAGTAGCCTCAGGCCAGCCTACAATGAGCAGTTCTTC.

This rearrangement joins TRBV4-3 to TRBJ2-7; possibly TRBD1 for D (6 bases). The V end was cut by 4 bases, the J end by 0 bases, with 16 bases between. Germline V gene data show CDR1 as LGHNA and CDR2 as YSLEER. This CDR3 region has 16 residues. Written as DNA, the CDR3 is TGCGCCAGCAGCCCGCGGACCGGGACACCCTCCTACGAGCAGTACTTC. Translating gives CASSPRTGTPSYEQYF.

The V call is TRBV5-1, the J call TRBJ2-3; 10 bases are a match to TRBD2. From germline, CDR1 is SGHRS and CDR2 YFSETQ. CDR3 length: 18 amino acids. J gave up 8 bases and V 0 bases, and 15 bases lay outside the gene matches. In nucleotides, the CDR3 is TGCGCCAGCAGCTTGGCCCCCGGGACTAGCGAGAGGACCCGTACGCAGTATTTT. Protein: CASSLAPGTSERTRTQYF.

The genes are TRBV7-3 and TRBJ2-1; 10 nucleotides match TRBD1. CDR3 length: 15 amino acids. V dropped 2 bases and J dropped 4; count of bases not matched to a gene: 2. The germline gives CDR1 SGHTA, CDR2 FQGTGA. The CDR3 nucleotides read TGTGCCAGCAGCTTAGGGACAGGGGATTACAATGAGCAGTTCTTC. Protein product: CASSLGTGDYNEQFF. Full variable domain (missing parts from reference TRBV7-3 and TRBJ2-1): GAGVSQTPSNKVTEKGKYVELRCDPISGHTALYWYRQSLGQGPEFLIYFQGTGAADDSGLPNDRFFAVRPEGSVSTLKIQRTERGDSAVYLCASSLGTGDYNEQFFGPGTRLTVL.

In this sample, this clone turned up a few times. The V call is TRBV7-2, the J call TRBJ2-1, with D uncertain. The CDR3 is made up of 11 amino acids. V shed 2 bases and J shed 8 bases, with 4 bases lying between them. Per germline, CDR1 SGHTA and CDR2 FQGNSA. CDR3 nucleotide sequence: TGTGCCAGCAGCTTAAGCCATGAGCAGTTCTTC. It is translated as CASSLSHEQFF.

The chain uses TRBV25-1 and TRBJ2-5; the D is unclear. With 0 bases removed from V and 4 bases from J, the gap between germline ends came to 12 bases. Germline assignment: CDR1 MGHDK and CDR2 SYGVNS. CDR3 length equals 15 residues. The CDR3 here is CASSEYNPYSETQYF. DNA of the CDR3: TGTGCCAGCAGTGAATACAACCCCTATTCAGAGACCCAGTACTTC.

The chain employs TRBV10-2 and TRBJ2-7, with D unclear. CDR3 length: 14 residues. V lost 7 bases and J 4 bases, leaving 17 bases between the germline ends. Germline V gene lookup returns CDR1 WSHSY and CDR2 SAAADI. The CDR3 DNA reads TGCGCCAGCACCCGTTCTTTAACATCTTACGAGCAGTACTTC. Amino acid sequence: CASTRSLTSYEQYF.

This clone was observed a few times. CDR3 nucleotides: TGTGCCAGCAGTTCCGGGACAGGGATTGAAAAACTGTTTTTT. It encodes CASSSGTGIEKLFF. The chain uses TRBV2 and TRBJ1-4; 9 bases line up with TRBD1. With 5 bases clipped from V and 7 bases from J, the junction kept 5 bases outside the gene matches. Germline V lookup: CDR1 SNHLY, CDR2 FYNNEI. CDR3 length equals 14 residues. Complete variable domain (other parts from reference TRBV2 and TRBJ1-4): EPEVTQTPSHQVTQMGQEVILRCVPISNHLYFYWYRQILGQKVEFLVSFYNNEISEKSEIFDDQFSVERPDGSNFTLKIRSTKLEDSAMYFCASSSGTGIEKLFFGSGTQLSVL.

The chain links TRBV28 to TRBJ2-7, with a tentative D call TRBD2 (5 bases). Deletions cut 7 bases from V and 6 bases from J, with 19 bases between. Germline lookup yields CDR1 MDHEN and CDR2 SYDVKM. This CDR3 is built from 14 residues. Written as DNA, the CDR3 is TGTGCCAGCACCCAGTACCCCGGGGTAGGCGAGCAGTACTTC. Its protein product is CASTQYPGVGEQYF.

This clone has just a few counts. V and J are TRBV29-1 and TRBJ2-1; TRBD1 matches 7 bases. The CDR3 has 12 amino acids. Germline V CDR1 and CDR2: SQVTM, ANQGSEA. Losses at the gene ends were 6 bases for V and 8 bases for J; bases not matched to a gene: 7. The CDR3 sequence is CSVATGADEQFF. The CDR3 DNA follows: TGCAGCGTCGCAACAGGGGCAGATGAGCAGTTCTTC.

The chain is built from TRBV15 and TRBJ2-5, with 14 nucleotides matching TRBD2. Unmatched junction bases numbered 3, after V lost 1 base and J lost 5 bases. The CDR3 contains 16 residues. Germline loops: CDR1 LNHNV, CDR2 YYDKDF (reference sequence). The chain's CDR3 is CATSRAGLAGAETQYF. The CDR3 nucleotides are TGTGCCACCAGCAGAGCGGGACTAGCGGGAGCGGAGACCCAGTACTTC.

This sequence joins TRBV2 and TRBJ1-2; D perhaps matches TRBD1 (5 bases). CDR1 is SNHLY and CDR2 is FYNNEI in the germline V gene. This CDR3 region has 12 residues. The V gene lost 8 bases and the J gene lost 6 bases, with 13 bases spanning the gap. In DNA form, the CDR3 reads TGTGCCAGCGTACAGGAATCACATGGCTACACCTTC. Its protein product is CASVQESHGYTF.

This clone was found once. The chain recombines TRBV11-2 with TRBJ2-3; TRBD2 aligns across 9 bases. The CDR3 totals 17 residues. Germline CDR1 SGHAT, CDR2 FQNNGV. J was trimmed by 3 bases and V by 3 bases; bases with no gene match: 10. The CDR3 sequence is CASSLSGLAGLTDTQYF. As DNA, the CDR3 is TGTGCCAGCAGCTTGAGCGGTCTAGCGGGGTTGACAGATACGCAGTATTTT.

This clone was found a few times. The V call is TRBV19, the J call TRBJ2-5; tentative D call: TRBD1 (6 bases). The germline CDR1 and CDR2 sequences are LNHDA and SQIVND (reference sequence). V lost 7 bases to trimming and J lost 5 bases, with 14 bases between them. There are 13 residues in the CDR3. CDR3: CASNRDPKETQYF. CDR3 DNA sequence: TGTGCCAGTAACAGGGACCCAAAGGAGACCCAGTACTTC.

This chain links TRBV9 with TRBJ2-5, with 9 bases lining up with TRBD2. Germline-derived CDR1 and CDR2 are SGDLS and YYNGEE. The CDR3 length is 16 residues. The V gene end was trimmed by 3 bases and the J gene end by 1 base; junction bases not matched to a gene: 7. The CDR3 DNA reads as TGTGCCAGCAGCGCCCACCTAGCGGGATCCCAAGAGACCCAGTACTTC. Amino acids: CASSAHLAGSQETQYF.

This clone appeared a few times. V usage is TRBV28 and J usage is TRBJ1-2, with TRBD1 matching over 9 bases. The CDR3 runs 14 residues. In germline, CDR1 is MDHEN, CDR2 SYDVKM. Germline trimming cut 9 bases from V and 3 bases from J; bases unmatched to any gene: 8. This chain's CDR3 is CASTHRGQHYGYTF. The DNA for the CDR3 is TGTGCCAGTACCCACAGGGGGCAACACTATGGCTACACCTTC.